The T cell receptor (beta chain) under discussion was sequenced for a study of blood T cell repertoires in COVID-19. CDR1 and CDR2 (germline): LGHNA, YSLEER. The CDR3 has 20 residues. Deletions cut 1 base from V and 0 bases from J, with 22 bases between. The method was immunoSEQ multiplex PCR; TCRdb's version includes in-frame clones alone and lacks a portion of them. Of 250,000 to 350,000 clones listed, about nine tenths are singletons. In its sample, this clone was seen a few times. Sample: peripheral blood. The TCR was taken from a young woman with COVID-19, enrolled during active disease. This chain joins TRBV4-3 and TRBJ2-1, with D tentatively TRBD2 (6 bases). CDR3 region: CASSQGRGSTLAHSYNEQFF. In DNA, the CDR3 is TGCGCCAGCAGCCAAGGCCGGGGGTCCACCTTAGCGCACTCCTACAATGAGCAGTTCTTC.